This T cell receptor (beta chain) is drawn from a study of T cells in localized non-small cell lung cancer. Study results and caveats: Elevated circulating T cell density in blood was associated with longer overall survival. Uninvolved adjacent lung showed peak T cell clonality, exceeding tumor. Appearing in adjacent lung were a median approximately 57 of the top 100 tumor clones.

This clone has just one count. Its antigen remains unknown. CDR1 MRHNA and CDR2 SNTAGT come from the germline V gene. V was trimmed by 6 bases and J by 4 bases, leaving 10 bases between them. CDR3 length: 13 amino acids. Using immunoSEQ multiplex PCR, the repertoire was profiled, and TCRdb retains in-frame clones only, with some absent. The sample records about 48,000 clones, about 80% being singletons. The source is a man between 40 and 75 years old with stage I squamous cell lung carcinoma. Here the sequenced sample was peripheral blood, taken before any cancer treatment. The rearrangement joins TRBV6-4 to TRBJ2-1, with D perhaps matching TRBD1 (5 bases). CDR3 protein: CASRGPGYNEQFF. Written as DNA, the CDR3 is TGTGCCAGCAGGGGGCCCGGATACAATGAGCAGTTCTTC.